This TCR beta chain was retrieved from a study of Graves' ophthalmopathy and Graves' hyperthyroidism listed by TCRdb under 2018. General notes on the study: Stable hyperthyroidism was defined as no progression to ophthalmopathy within 18 months of follow-up. To tell Graves' ophthalmopathy apart from Graves' hyperthyroidism, and to predict which patients would progress to ophthalmopathy, the study relied on TCR beta repertoire signatures. In total, approximately 130 blood samples were TCR-sequenced: fewer than 50 ophthalmopathy, about 75 hyperthyroidism and 17 hyperthyroidism-to-ophthalmopathy patients. A discovery set of 100 patients (around 40 ophthalmopathy, 55 to 60 stable hyperthyroidism) was enrolled to explore V-J signatures distinguishing ophthalmopathy from hyperthyroidism. An independent validation cohort was composed of around 19 hyperthyroidism patients and about 17 patients who later progressed from hyperthyroidism to ophthalmopathy. T-cell repertoires of thyroid tissue and blood were compared in 5 or 6 hyperthyroidism patients. After sampling, hyperthyroidism patients received methimazole starting at 30 mg daily, and ophthalmopathy patients received high-dose intravenous methylprednisolone.

V sheds 2 bases and J sheds 5 bases, leaving 7 bases between their ends. CDR1 and CDR2, looked up from the germline V gene, are SGHTA and FQGNSA. The CDR3, from cysteine to phenylalanine, totals 13 residues. Just CDR3 DNA is preserved here, 39 bases in frame from base 1. General findings and caveats noted by the study authors: Ophthalmopathy was separated from stable hyperthyroidism by the 13-signature model with more than 85% sensitivity and around 81% specificity in cross-validation and with 80%/75% in the test set. Sample size was not statistically predetermined, and group allocation was not concealed from the investigators. Most of the expanded thyroid clonotypes with a frequency above 0.001 were also detected in blood, and it was suggested that the thyroid immune response may be reflected by blood repertoires. In validation, the model predicted ophthalmopathy progression with more than 70% sensitivity and less than 80% specificity; approximately 12 predicted patients were CT-confirmed with GO in a median of about 6.1 months.

To note about this clonotype: Its antigen specificity is not known. Base qualities are not recorded, but no much larger clone differs from it by a single base.

Hyperthyroidism patients were newly diagnosed, were aged 18 to 65 years, and had a disease duration under 2 months. Patients were excluded if they had other autoimmune diseases, uncontrolled infections, pregnancy or lactation. Clinical symptoms, serum thyroxine, TRAb, thyroid ultrasound and orbital computed tomography were used for diagnosis. Total RNA was extracted using Trizol reagent, and RNA quality was checked on an Agilent 2100 Bioanalyzer. For repertoire sequencing, TCR beta CDR3 regions were amplified from RNA transcripts. A first-round RT-PCR used HTBI primers with the Qiagen OneStep RT-PCR kit, followed by a second-round multiplex PCR, size selection and purification. The libraries underwent paired-end sequencing with 100 bp reads on an Illumina HiSeq2000. On the authors' methods: SOAPnuke was used to process the reads, throwing out any read that had adapters, had uncalled bases, had a mean Phred below 15, or lacked an exact constant-primer or identifier match. COPE v1.2.5 was used to merge high-quality paired reads. Unique nucleotide sequences were defined as clonotypes and aligned to IMGT TRB V, D and J references using MiTCR v1.1. Analysis was restricted to V-J combinations with a frequency above 0.0001, which covered just over 98% of repertoires. For each V-J combination, a TCR clonal expansion and chaos score was defined as F50 clonal expansion divided by the chaos observed in the TCRdist matrix. Welch's t-statistics and random forest were used to reduce the features to about a dozen V-J combinations, which were then used as input to a naive Bayes classifier. The Morisita-Horn index was used to measure how similar the thyroid and blood repertoires were. TCRdb redid the processing of the public reads, applying fastp at Q25 and MiXCR, and retained in-frame beta chains. Rows with a matching CDR3 protein are joined into one entry that keeps the most common DNA and genes. TCRdb, not the authors, supplied the V and J calls. The sample profile shows about 500,000 distinct CDR3 sequences; approximately 35% of them were found once. About 4.1% of the sample is taken by the ten largest.

The sequenced sample consisted of peripheral blood or thyroid tissue (not recorded which). The source of this sequence is an adult man with Graves' hyperthyroidism. The chain uses TRBV7-2 and TRBJ2-1, with no confidently assigned D gene. The CDR3 region reads CASSLQRNNEQFF. Here is the DNA: TGTGCCAGCAGCTTACAACGGAACAATGAGCAGTTCTTC.